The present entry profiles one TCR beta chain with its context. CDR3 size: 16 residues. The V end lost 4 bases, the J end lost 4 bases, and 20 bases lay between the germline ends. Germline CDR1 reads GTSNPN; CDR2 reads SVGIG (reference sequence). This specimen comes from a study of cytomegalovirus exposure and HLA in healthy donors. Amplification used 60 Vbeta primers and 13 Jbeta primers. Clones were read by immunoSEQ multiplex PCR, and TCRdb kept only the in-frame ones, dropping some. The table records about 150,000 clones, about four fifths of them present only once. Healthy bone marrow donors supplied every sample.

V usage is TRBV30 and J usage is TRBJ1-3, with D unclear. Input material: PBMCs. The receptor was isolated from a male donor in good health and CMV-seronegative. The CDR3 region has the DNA TGTGCCTGGACTAGAATTCAGCGCTCCGGGGGAAACACCATATATTTT. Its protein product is CAWTRIQRSGGNTIYF.